A selection of T cell receptor beta chains follows, all from one sample in a study of CD8+ T cells in alopecia areata. Assay used: immunoSEQ multiplex PCR; TCRdb lists only in-frame clones, some missing. The table records 150,000 to 200,000 clones, roughly 60% of them present only once. This material consisted of CD4+ T cells sorted from blood, taken at week 24, from a patient treated with tofacitinib. All receptors derive from a human donor with alopecia areata. Each CDR3 is given with its conserved first and last residue. A D gene is named only where the DNA matches it firmly. Size tells how often a clone was seen (once, few, many) or the class of an expanded clone, and some rows leave it out.

J gene	D gene	V gene	clone size	CDR3 DNA	CDR3 protein
TRBJ2-1	TRBD2	TRBV29-1	-	TGCAGCGCTATAACCAGAGGAGGGACTAGCGGGGGTCATCTAGTACTCCATGAGCAGTTCTTC	CSAITRGGTSGGHLVLHEQFF
TRBJ1-6	-	TRBV9	-	TGTGCCAGCAGCGCAGGACCTTTAAATTCACCCCTCCACTTT	CASSAGPLNSPLHF
TRBJ2-1	-	TRBV7-2	few	TGTGCCAGCAGCCCCGGGGTTTCCTACAATGAGCAGTTCTTC	CASSPGVSYNEQFF
TRBJ2-2	-	TRBV5-6	few	TGTGCCAGCAGCCCCATGCGTAGTCGCACCGGGGAGCTGTTTTTT	CASSPMRSRTGELFF
TRBJ2-7	-	TRBV7-2	-	TGTGCCAGCAGCAGACAGGTGGACGAGCAGTACTTC	CASSRQVDEQYF
TRBJ2-1	-	TRBV12-5	-	TGTGCTAGTGGTTTGGGCACAGGGTCAAGGGAGCAGTTCTTC	CASGLGTGSREQFF
TRBJ2-4	TRBD1	TRBV27	-	TGTGCCAGCAGCAGACAGGGTAACGAAAACATTCAGTACTTC	CASSRQGNENIQYF
TRBJ2-1	TRBD2	TRBV29-1	few	TGCGCTCACCAGGGCGGGGGGGTAGATGAGCAGTTCTTC	CAHQGGGVDEQFF
TRBJ1-2	-	TRBV7-2	-	TGTGCCAGCAGCCCTCAAACGGGACGAACTGTGGATGGCTACACCTTC	CASSPQTGRTVDGYTF
TRBJ1-4	-	TRBV7-2	few	TGTGCCAGCAGTCTCCTAAAGGGGAGTCGTGAAAAACTGTTTTTT	CASSLLKGSREKLFF
TRBJ2-7	TRBD2	TRBV29-1	once	TGCAGCGTCGGAGGGGCGGGGGTCCCTGCCTACGAGCAGTACTTC	CSVGGAGVPAYEQYF
TRBJ2-1	-	TRBV2	-	TGTGCCAGCAGTGTAGAACCGATCAATGAGCAGTTCTTC	CASSVEPINEQFF
TRBJ2-2	TRBD1	TRBV6-1	-	TGTGCCAGCAGTGCGCCGGGACAGAAGACCGGGGAGCTGTTTTTT	CASSAPGQKTGELFF
TRBJ2-7	-	TRBV29-1	few	TGCAGCGTTGTTCGGGGGAACTACGAGCAGTACTTC	CSVVRGNYEQYF
TRBJ2-1	-	TRBV2	-	TGTGCCAGCAAATCAGATAATGGGAATGAGCAGTTCTTC	CASKSDNGNEQFF
TRBJ1-1	TRBD1	TRBV29-1	-	TGCAGCGTTGGGGACAGGGGGCAAGCTTTCTTT	CSVGDRGQAFF